The sequence of this T cell receptor (beta chain) was determined in a study of T cell responses to AZD1222 COVID-19 vaccine. Regarding this clone: Its antigen remains unknown.

From germline, CDR1 is MNHEY and CDR2 SVGAGI. The CDR3 covers 15 residues. V lost 3 bases and J lost 5, with 16 bases in between. Study observations and caveats: Spike-specific TCR breadth and depth both grew after two AZD1222 doses. Nearly half of spike-specific TCRs reportedly go after variant regions that carry no mutations.

Pooling covered second doses at about 4 or about 12 weeks. Generated by immunoSEQ multiplex PCR, the TCRdb table keeps only in-frame clones and is missing some. The table has around 120,000 clones, roughly 90% seen once; the top ten hold 6% to 8%. V usage is TRBV6-5 and J usage is TRBJ1-2, with a possible D match to TRBD1 (5 bases). The sample was peripheral blood, taken 28 days after the second AZD1222 dose. The origin of this receptor is an adult who received the AZD1222 COVID-19 vaccine. The CDR3 DNA sequence: TGTGCCAGCAGTTATCAGGGCCCTCTAACTTATGGCTACACCTTC. It specifies CASSYQGPLTYGYTF.